A single sample is the source of the 5 T cell receptor beta chains below, sequenced in a study of T-cell memory formation after mild COVID-19. One entry per CDR3 protein, called by TCRdb with MiXCR from the 5' RACE reads. The profile shows about 84,000 distinct CDR3 sequences, approximately 15% of them singletons. Sequencing was done on a sample of PBMCs or a T cell subset sorted from them (not recorded which). The receptors stem from an adult woman who had mild COVID-19 (a few samples of this study predate the infection). Cell type and time point are not known.

The rearrangement links TRBV29-1 to TRBJ2-3, with TRBD2 identical over 13 bases. This CDR3 comprises 15 residues. CDR1 is SQVTM, CDR2 ANQGSEA, per germline. Losses at the gene ends were 7 bases for V and 2 bases for J; bases not matched to a gene: 6. DNA for the CDR3: TGCAGCGCCCAGACTAGCGGGGGGCTCACAGATACGCAGTATTTT. Protein: CSAQTSGGLTDTQYF.

CDR3 region: CASSVGLLGYNEQFF. The CDR3 DNA follows: TGTGCCAGCAGCGTAGGTCTCCTGGGATACAATGAGCAGTTCTTC. The V gene is TRBV9, the J gene TRBJ2-1, with no clear D. The germline V gene encodes CDR1 SGDLS and CDR2 YYNGEE. Trimming cost V 0 bases and J 4 bases, with 11 bases left between them. This CDR3 has 15 amino acids.

V and J are TRBV7-9 and TRBJ2-5; D not certain. The CDR3 length is 15 residues. Trimming cost V 0 bases and J 8 bases, with 16 bases left between them. Looked up from germline, CDR1 is SEHNR and CDR2 is FQNEAQ (reference sequence). CDR3 DNA sequence: TGTGCCAGCAGCTTAGCGCTTTGGGGTTATGAAACCCAGTACTTC. It encodes CASSLALWGYETQYF.

This clonotype has only a few counts. The chain employs TRBV4-2 and TRBJ1-4, with D perhaps matching TRBD1 (6 bases). The CDR3 covers 17 residues. V lost 3 bases, J lost 4 bases, and 18 bases lay in between. Germline CDR1 reads LGHNA; CDR2 reads YNFKEQ. The CDR3 DNA follows: TGTGCCAGCAGCCAGGAGGACACGGCAGGGGTTAATGAAAAACTGTTTTTT. This gives the protein CASSQEDTAGVNEKLFF.

In this sample, this clonotype turned up a few times. V is TRBV19 and J is TRBJ2-7; D may correspond to TRBD1 or TRBD2 (5 bases each). This CDR3 is built from 16 residues. Germline CDR1 reads LNHDA; CDR2 reads SQIVND (reference sequence). V lost 0 bases and J lost 2, with 14 bases in between. The CDR3 region has the DNA TGTGCCAGTAGTATAGATTTTGGGACGCCGACCTACGAGCAGTACTTC. Amino acids: CASSIDFGTPTYEQYF.